What follows describes a single T cell receptor (beta chain). The antigen is not known. This sample is part of a study of cytomegalovirus exposure and HLA in healthy donors. Study-wide points: The majority of CMV-associated TCR beta chains were reported as apparently HLA-restricted in a later analysis. In a later analysis, compared with equally common non-associated chains, HLA-associated beta chains were more expanded.

The length of the CDR3 is 14 residues. Germline V gives CDR1 LNHDA, CDR2 SQIVND (reference sequence). V shed 5 bases and J shed 4 bases, with 14 bases lying between them. The PCR employed 60 Vbeta primers together with 13 Jbeta primers. Methods used by the authors: Approximately 87 million unique TCR beta chains, 9 million to 11 million shared, were counted in a later analysis. The repertoire was sequenced with immunoSEQ multiplex PCR; TCRdb's copy has only in-frame clones and lacks some. D and trimming come from the DNA, and the V and J calls and clone size come from that table. Among around 150,000 clones listed, roughly 68% were seen once. Every donor was a healthy person donating bone marrow.

This clonotype was sampled from a man aged 60-69 years in good health and CMV-seronegative. V usage is TRBV19 and J usage is TRBJ1-1; D might be TRBD1 (6 bases). Sample: PBMCs. The CDR3 bases are TGTGCCAGTAGTGGGGGCAGGGCGGGCACTGAAGCTTTCTTT. Amino acid sequence: CASSGGRAGTEAFF.